This TCR beta chain came from a study of T-cell reconstitution after alpha-beta-depleted transplantation in children. Whole-study results and caveats: When one year had passed after transplant, most T-cell counts and diversity came from newly produced T cells. For some patients, TCRbeta diversity was high at day 60 because of recipient T cells and thymic progenitors that survived. Approximately two months post-transplant, alpha-beta T cells reportedly originated from several hundred expanded graft clones.

A library of TCRbeta sequences, prepared with unique molecular identifiers, was generated. TCRdb re-called the PCR reads through MiXCR, storing one row per CDR3 protein. The sample records hundreds of thousands of distinct CDR3 sequences, less than 15% being singletons. CDR1 and CDR2 (germline): SGHRS, YFSETQ. There are 16 residues in the CDR3. V gave up 0 bases and J gave up 0 bases, with 12 bases separating them. This clonotype turned up a few times. Its antigen is undetermined. J is TRBJ1-2 and V is TRBV5-1; D uncertain. Sequencing was performed on PBMCs, taken before TCRalphabeta/CD19-depleted stem cell transplant. This TCR came from a girl aged 2-10 years with congenital amegakaryocytic thrombocytopenia, due to receive a stem cell transplant. In DNA form, the CDR3 reads TGCGCCAGCAGCTTGGAGGGAGGGCAGACTAACTATGGCTACACCTTC. This codes for CASSLEGGQTNYGYTF. Full variable domain (missing parts from reference TRBV5-1 and TRBJ1-2): KAGVTQTPRYLIKTRGQQVTLSCSPISGHRSVSWYQQTPGQGLQFLFEYFSETQRNKGNFPGRFSGRQFSNSRSEMNVSTLELGDSALYLCASSLEGGQTNYGYTFGSGTRLTVV.